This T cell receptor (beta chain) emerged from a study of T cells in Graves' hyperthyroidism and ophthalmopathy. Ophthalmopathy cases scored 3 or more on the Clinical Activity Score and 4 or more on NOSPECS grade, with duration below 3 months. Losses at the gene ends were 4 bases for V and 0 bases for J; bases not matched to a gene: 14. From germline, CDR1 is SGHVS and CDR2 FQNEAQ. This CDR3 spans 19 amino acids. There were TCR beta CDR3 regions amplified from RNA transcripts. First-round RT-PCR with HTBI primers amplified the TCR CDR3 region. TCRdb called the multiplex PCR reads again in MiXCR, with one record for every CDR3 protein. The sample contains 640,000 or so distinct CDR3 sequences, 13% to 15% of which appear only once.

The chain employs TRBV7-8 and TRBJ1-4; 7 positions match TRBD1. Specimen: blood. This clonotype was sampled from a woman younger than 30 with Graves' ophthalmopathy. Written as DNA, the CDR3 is TGTGCCAGCAGCTCGACAGGGTACTTAAGTTATACAACTAATGAAAAACTGTTTTTT. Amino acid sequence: CASSSTGYLSYTTNEKLFF.